Below are 8 T cell receptor beta chains sequenced from a single sample in a study of neurological immune-mediated disorders. MiXCR was run by TCRdb on the 5' RACE reads, yielding one entry per CDR3 protein. In the table there are roughly 80,000 distinct CDR3 sequences, over 15% of which are singletons. The sample consisted of PBMCs. The source is a woman aged 35 to 49 in good health.

The genes are TRBV5-1 and TRBJ1-4; D is perhaps TRBD1 (5 bases). The CDR3 contains 15 residues. Trimming shortened V by 3 bases and J by 6 bases, and 15 bases separated the two germline ends. Per germline, CDR1 SGHRS and CDR2 YFSETQ. CDR3 protein: CASSWEGVSDEKLFF. The CDR3 region has the DNA TGCGCCAGCAGCTGGGAAGGGGTTTCGGATGAAAAACTGTTTTTT.

As for this clonotype: This clone may be a read error of a much larger clone one base away. The chain's CDR3 is CASSVNRVGTEAFF. In nucleotides, the CDR3 is TGCGCCAGCAGCGTAAACAGGGTTGGCACTGAAGCTTTCTTT. V is TRBV5-1 and J is TRBJ1-1; D may be TRBD1 (6 bases). CDR3 length equals 14 residues. The V and J ends lost 4 bases and 4 bases respectively, with 14 bases between them. CDR1 is SGHRS, CDR2 YFSETQ, per germline.

This clonotype was picked up many times. This sequence joins TRBV6-6 and TRBJ2-2; the match to TRBD1 covers 7 bases. V gave up 0 bases and J gave up 7 bases; unmatched junction bases: 5. The length of the CDR3 is 15 residues. CDR1 and CDR2 (germline): MNHNY, SVGAGI (reference sequence). CDR3 nucleotides: TGTGCCAGCAGTTACTCGGCAGGGGGTGGCGGGGAGCTGTTTTTT. This gives the protein CASSYSAGGGGELFF.

The chain carries TRBV14 and TRBJ2-3; 8 bases align to TRBD1. The length of the CDR3 is 16 residues. V was pared by 2 bases and J by 3 bases, with 7 bases of the junction left unmatched. Germline CDR1 and CDR2: SGHDN and FVKESK. The CDR3 here is CASSQRGTGSTDTQYF. Here the CDR3 DNA reads TGTGCCAGCAGCCAACGGGGGACAGGTTCTACAGATACGCAGTATTTT.

The sample holds many counts of this clonotype. V usage is TRBV20-1 and J usage is TRBJ2-3; D unresolved. Deletions cut 2 bases from V and 4 bases from J, with 7 bases between. This CDR3 contains 12 residues. In germline, CDR1 is DFQATT, CDR2 SNEGSKA (reference sequence). The CDR3 DNA follows: TGCAGTGCTAGAAGGAAGTCAGATACGCAGTATTTT. Translated, it gives CSARRKSDTQYF.

This clonotype has a count of ten or more. The genes are TRBV28 and TRBJ2-1; 7 bases fit TRBD2. The trim removed 6 bases at V and 10 bases at J, leaving 9 bases unmatched. CDR3 length: 13 residues. Germline CDR1 and CDR2: MDHEN and SYDVKM. The CDR3 coding sequence is TGTGCCAGCAGCCCCCCGGGGGGACGGGAGCAGTTCTTC. It is translated as CASSPPGGREQFF.

The rearrangement uses TRBV10-3 and TRBJ2-1; 12 positions agree with TRBD2. CDR3 size: 16 residues. Trimming removed 6 bases from V and 0 bases from J; junction bases left unmatched: 3. Germline lookup yields CDR1 ENHRY and CDR2 SYGVKD. The CDR3 protein is CAIRATSGGSYNEQFF. The CDR3 coding sequence is TGTGCCATCAGAGCGACTAGCGGGGGCTCCTACAATGAGCAGTTCTTC.

This clonotype was picked up many times. This chain links TRBV6-2 or TRBV6-3 with TRBJ2-2; the match to TRBD1 covers 7 bases. The germline gives CDR1 MNHEY, CDR2 SVGEGT. This CDR3 contains 15 residues. The junction had 7 bases not matched to a gene; V was cut back by 6 bases and J by 3 bases. The CDR3 loop reads CASSMGQTYTGELFF. CDR3 bases: TGTGCCAGCAGCATGGGACAGACATACACCGGGGAGCTGTTTTTT.